The 18 T cell receptor beta chains reported below all come from one sample, sequenced in a study of T cells in Graves' hyperthyroidism and ophthalmopathy (dated by TCRdb to between 2018 and 2020). Library prep was done by multiplex PCR. Instrument on record: Illumina HiSeq 2000. TCR beta CDR3 regions were amplified from RNA transcripts. For the first round of RT-PCR on the TCR CDR3, the HTBI primer set was used together with the Qiagen OneStep RT-PCR kit. The public reads were reanalyzed by TCRdb: fastp trimming at Q25, MiXCR alignment, in-frame beta chains only. Here each entry gathers all rows of one CDR3 protein and keeps the most common genes and DNA. Present in this sample are approximately 400,000 distinct CDR3 sequences, under 15% of which were seen just once. The ten largest clonotypes hold less than 35% of the sample. Material: blood. The receptors stem from a woman in her 30s with Graves' hyperthyroidism.

The V and J genes are TRBV6-9 and TRBJ2-2, with D possibly matching TRBD2 (6 bases). The germline V and J ends were trimmed by 3 bases and 5 bases, with 7 bases remaining between them. The CDR3 is made up of 13 amino acids. Germline V gene data show CDR1 as MNHGY and CDR2 as SVAAGI. The CDR3 here is CASSYRGTGELFF. Written as DNA, the CDR3 is TGTGCCAGCAGTTACCGGGGGACCGGGGAGCTGTTTTTT.

The CDR3 nucleotides read TGCGCCAGCAGCGCTACTAGCGGGAGCATGGATACGCAGTATTTT. As protein: CASSATSGSMDTQYF. The rearrangement links TRBV5-1 to TRBJ2-3, with TRBD2 matching 11 bases. Germline V CDR1 and CDR2: SGHRS, YFSETQ. The V gene end was trimmed by 4 bases and the J gene end by 6 bases; junction bases not matched to a gene: 7. This CDR3 region has 15 residues.

This clonotype has a count of ten or more. This chain links TRBV12-3 or TRBV12-4 with TRBJ2-5; 7 bases map to TRBD1. This CDR3 spans 16 amino acids. The V gene end was trimmed by 3 bases and the J gene end by 4 bases; junction bases not matched to a gene: 11. CDR3 region: CASSFPTGLGGETQYF. CDR3 nucleotide sequence: TGTGCCAGCAGTTTCCCGACAGGGCTTGGTGGAGAGACCCAGTACTTC.

This clonotype was picked up many times. The chain joins TRBV7-2 to TRBJ2-1; TRBD2 aligns across 11 bases. Germline V lookup: CDR1 SGHTA, CDR2 FQGNSA. The CDR3 totals 14 residues. After removal of 5 bases from V and 8 bases from J, the junction contained 5 bases not matched to a gene. The CDR3 spells CASSGLAGYDEQFF. The CDR3 DNA sequence: TGTGCCAGCAGCGGACTAGCGGGTTACGATGAGCAGTTCTTC.

This clonotype appeared many times. The genes are TRBV5-8 and TRBJ2-3; 8 bases are shared with TRBD1. V lost 4 bases and J lost 12; bases outside the gene matches: 4. Germline CDR1 reads SGHTS; CDR2 reads YDEGEE. The CDR3 runs to 11 residues. The CDR3 DNA is TGTGCCAGCAGCGTCGACAGGGGACAGTATTTT. Translation: CASSVDRGQYF. The full variable domain, in which reference TRBV5-8 and TRBJ2-3 provide the parts outside the CDR3, is EAGVTQSPTHLIKTRGQQATLRCSPISGHTSVYWYQQALGLGLQFLLWYDEGEERNRGNFPPRFSGRQFPNYSSELNVNALELEDSALYLCASSVDRGQYFGPGTRLTVL.

In its sample, this clonotype was seen a few times. The V call is TRBV11-2, the J call TRBJ2-2, with 7 nucleotides matching TRBD2. Germline V gene sequence: CDR1 SGHAT, CDR2 FQNNGV. This CDR3 is built from 14 residues. V lost 4 bases and J lost 5; bases outside the gene matches: 4. The CDR3 sequence: CASSWTRGTGELFF. Here the CDR3 DNA reads TGTGCCAGCAGCTGGACTAGAGGTACCGGGGAGCTGTTTTTT. Supplemented by reference TRBV11-2 and TRBJ2-2, the full variable domain reads EAGVAQSPRYKIIEKRQSVAFWCNPISGHATLYWYQQILGQGPKLLIQFQNNGVVDDSQLPKDRFSAERLKGVDSTLKIQPAKLEDSAVYLCASSWTRGTGELFFGEGSRLTVL.

This clonotype was observed a handful of times. The chain uses TRBV3-1 and TRBJ2-1; 12 bases align to TRBD2. Germline trimming cut 3 bases from V and 5 bases from J; bases unmatched to any gene: 11. CDR1 and CDR2 from the germline V gene are LGHDT and YNNKEL (reference sequence). This CDR3 has 18 amino acids. This CDR3 reads CASSHTRSRTSGNNEQFF. The DNA of the CDR3 is TGTGCCAGCAGCCACACCCGATCCCGGACTAGCGGGAACAATGAGCAGTTCTTC.

The chain is built from TRBV13 and TRBJ2-5, with a weak D call TRBD1 (6 bases). V lost 4 bases, J lost 2 bases, and 11 bases lay in between. This CDR3 has 14 residues. CDR1 and CDR2 (germline): PRHDT, FYEKMQ (reference sequence). DNA of the CDR3: TGTGCCAGCAGCTACGACGACAGGCAAGAGACCCAGTACTTC. Amino acid sequence: CASSYDDRQETQYF. Combining the CDR3 with reference TRBV13 and TRBJ2-5 gives the whole variable domain AAGVIQSPRHLIKEKRETATLKCYPIPRHDTVYWYQQGPGQDPQFLISFYEKMQSDKGSIPDRFSAQQFSDYHSELNMSSLELGDSALYFCASSYDDRQETQYFGPGTRLLVL.

This clonotype was found many times. V and J are TRBV2 and TRBJ1-2; TRBD1 matches 7 bases. J was trimmed by 4 bases and V by 8 bases; bases with no gene match: 1. The CDR3 totals 11 residues. Germline CDR1 SNHLY, CDR2 FYNNEI. The CDR3 here is CASGTAYGYTF. The DNA of the CDR3 is TGTGCCAGCGGGACAGCCTATGGCTACACCTTC.

This clonotype was seen many times. The V call is TRBV7-2, the J call TRBJ2-7; TRBD2 agrees at 11 bases. This CDR3 has 16 residues. The trim removed 1 base at V and 2 bases at J, leaving 4 bases unmatched. Germline CDR1 reads SGHTA; CDR2 reads FQGNSA. The CDR3 DNA reads TGTGCCAGCAGCTTAGGAGGGACTAGCGGCGCCTACGAGCAGTACTTC. Amino acid sequence: CASSLGGTSGAYEQYF.

Details on this clonotype: An end of the junction differs from the germline gene, which may be a read error. This chain connects TRBV20-1 to TRBJ1-4; no clear D. Germline loops: CDR1 DFQATT, CDR2 SNEGSKA (reference sequence). CDR3 length equals 15 residues. The CDR3 reads CSARDRRAGLGKLSF. For the CDR3, the DNA is TGCAGTGCTAGAGATAGGAGGGCAGGCCTTGGAAAACTGTCTTTT.

This chain uses TRBV7-9 with TRBJ2-5; D tentatively reads TRBD1 or TRBD2 (5 bases each). Trimming cost V 3 bases and J 11 bases, with 13 bases left between them. The CDR3 covers 12 residues. In germline, CDR1 is SEHNR, CDR2 FQNEAQ (reference sequence). The DNA of the CDR3 is TGTGCCAGCAGCTTGACAGACGGGGTTCAGTACTTC. This translates into CASSLTDGVQYF. The variable domain in full, completed from reference TRBV7-9 and TRBJ2-5, reads DTGVSQNPRHKITKRGQNVTFRCDPISEHNRLYWYRQTLGQGPEFLTYFQNEAQLEKSRLLSDRFSAERPKGSFSTLEIQRTEQGDSAMYLCASSLTDGVQYFGPGTRLLVL.

This clonotype has only a few counts. The CDR3 region is CASSFLLPGVRNQPQHF. Written as DNA, the CDR3 is TGTGCCAGCAGCTTTCTTTTGCCGGGGGTCCGGAATCAGCCCCAGCATTTT. V is TRBV5-8 and J is TRBJ1-5; maybe TRBD1 (5 bases). Germline CDR1 is SGHTS and CDR2 is YDEGEE. V dropped 2 bases and J dropped 4 bases, with 19 bases sitting between them. The CDR3 runs to 17 residues.

In DNA form, the CDR3 reads TGTGCCAGCAGCTCAGCGGGAGGCAACAATGAGCAGTTCTTC. Translated: CASSSAGGNNEQFF. The rearrangement links TRBV11-2 to TRBJ2-1; 9 positions match TRBD2. The CDR3 totals 14 residues. Germline values: CDR1 SGHAT, CDR2 FQNNGV. The J segment lost 5 bases and the V segment lost 4 bases, leaving 3 bases of the junction unmatched.

This clonotype has ten or more counts. V gene TRBV18 combines with J gene TRBJ1-1; D is ambiguous. V shed 0 bases and J shed 0 bases, with 11 bases lying between them. The CDR3 sequence is 16 residues long. The germline gives CDR1 KGHSH, CDR2 LQKENI. This CDR3 is CASSPPATDLNTEAFF. The CDR3 DNA follows: TGTGCCAGCTCACCACCGGCTACAGACCTGAACACTGAAGCTTTCTTT.

The chain carries TRBV9 and TRBJ2-5, with 10 bases fitting TRBD2. The V gene's germline CDR1 is SGDLS and CDR2 YYNGEE. V gave up 0 bases and J gave up 5 bases; unmatched junction bases: 7. The CDR3 has 16 residues. Here the CDR3 reads CASSVDLAGGSETQYF. CDR3 sequence (DNA): TGTGCCAGCAGCGTAGACTTAGCGGGAGGATCTGAGACCCAGTACTTC.

This clonotype was found many times. The rearrangement links TRBV5-1 to TRBJ1-2; maybe TRBD1 (5 bases). The CDR3 totals 14 residues. Germline-derived CDR1 and CDR2 are SGHRS and YFSETQ. V lost 3 bases and J lost 5, with 14 bases in between. CDR3 in DNA: TGCGCCAGCAGCTCAGATGGGACCGCTTATGGCTACACCTTC. Residues: CASSSDGTAYGYTF. The full variable domain, with the rest looked up from reference TRBV5-1 and TRBJ1-2, is KAGVTQTPRYLIKTRGQQVTLSCSPISGHRSVSWYQQTPGQGLQFLFEYFSETQRNKGNFPGRFSGRQFSNSRSEMNVSTLELGDSALYLCASSSDGTAYGYTFGSGTRLTVV.

The V and J genes are TRBV13 and TRBJ2-7; 7 positions agree with TRBD2. V shed 5 bases, J shed 0 bases, and the junction held 7 bases outside the gene matches. This CDR3 is 15 amino acids long. Germline V gene lookup returns CDR1 PRHDT and CDR2 FYEKMQ (reference sequence). Here the CDR3 reads CASSLLGGSSYEQYF. The CDR3 DNA follows: TGTGCCAGCAGCCTCCTCGGCGGGAGCTCCTACGAGCAGTACTTC.